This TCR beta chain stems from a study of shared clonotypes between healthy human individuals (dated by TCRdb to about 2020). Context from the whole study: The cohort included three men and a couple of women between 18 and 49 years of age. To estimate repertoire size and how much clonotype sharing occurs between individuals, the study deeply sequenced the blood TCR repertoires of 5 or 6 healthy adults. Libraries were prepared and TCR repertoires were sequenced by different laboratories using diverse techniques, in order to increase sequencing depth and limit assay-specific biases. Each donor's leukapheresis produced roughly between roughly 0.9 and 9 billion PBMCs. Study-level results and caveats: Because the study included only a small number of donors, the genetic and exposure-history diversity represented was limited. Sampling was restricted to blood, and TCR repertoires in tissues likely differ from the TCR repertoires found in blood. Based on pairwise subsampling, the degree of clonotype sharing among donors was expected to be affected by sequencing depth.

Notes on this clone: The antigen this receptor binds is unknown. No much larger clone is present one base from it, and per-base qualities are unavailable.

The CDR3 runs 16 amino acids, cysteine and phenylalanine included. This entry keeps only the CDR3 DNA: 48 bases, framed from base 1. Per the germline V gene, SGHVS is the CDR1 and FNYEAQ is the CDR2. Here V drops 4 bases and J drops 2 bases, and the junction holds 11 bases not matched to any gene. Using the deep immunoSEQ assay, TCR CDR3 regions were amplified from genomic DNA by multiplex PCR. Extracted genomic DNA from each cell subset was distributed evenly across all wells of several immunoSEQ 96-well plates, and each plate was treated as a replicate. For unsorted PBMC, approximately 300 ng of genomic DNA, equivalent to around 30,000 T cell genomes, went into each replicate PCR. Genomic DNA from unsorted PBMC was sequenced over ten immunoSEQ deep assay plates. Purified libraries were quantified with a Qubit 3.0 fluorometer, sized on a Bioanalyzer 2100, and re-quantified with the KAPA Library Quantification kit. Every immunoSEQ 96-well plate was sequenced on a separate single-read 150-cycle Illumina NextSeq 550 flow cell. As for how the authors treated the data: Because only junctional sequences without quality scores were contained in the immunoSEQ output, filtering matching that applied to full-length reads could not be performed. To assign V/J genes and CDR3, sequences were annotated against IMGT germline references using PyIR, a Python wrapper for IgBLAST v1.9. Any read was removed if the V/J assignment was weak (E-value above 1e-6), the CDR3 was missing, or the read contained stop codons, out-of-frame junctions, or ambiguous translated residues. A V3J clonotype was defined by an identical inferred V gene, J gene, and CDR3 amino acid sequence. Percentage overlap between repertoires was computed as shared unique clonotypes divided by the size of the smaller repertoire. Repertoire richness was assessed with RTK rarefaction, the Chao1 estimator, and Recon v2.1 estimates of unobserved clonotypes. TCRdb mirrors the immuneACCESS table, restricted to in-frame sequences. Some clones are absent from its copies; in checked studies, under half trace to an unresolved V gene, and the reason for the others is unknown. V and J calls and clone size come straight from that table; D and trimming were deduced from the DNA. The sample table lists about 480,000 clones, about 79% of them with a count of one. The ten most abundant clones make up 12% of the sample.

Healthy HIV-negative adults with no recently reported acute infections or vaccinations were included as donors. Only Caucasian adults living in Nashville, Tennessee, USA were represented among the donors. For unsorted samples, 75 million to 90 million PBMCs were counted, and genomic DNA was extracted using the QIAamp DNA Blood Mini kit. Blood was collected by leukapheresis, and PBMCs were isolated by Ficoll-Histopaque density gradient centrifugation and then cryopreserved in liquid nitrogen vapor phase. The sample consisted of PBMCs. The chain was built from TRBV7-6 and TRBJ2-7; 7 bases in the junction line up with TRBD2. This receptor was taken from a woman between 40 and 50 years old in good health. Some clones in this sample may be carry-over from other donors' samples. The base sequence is TGTGCCAGCAGCTCGTTAACCTTAGCGGGCCCCTACGAGCAGTACTTC. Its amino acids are CASSSLTLAGPYEQYF. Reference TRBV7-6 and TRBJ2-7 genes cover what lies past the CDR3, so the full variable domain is GAGVSQSPRYKVTKRGQDVALRCDPISGHVSLYWYRQALGQGPEFLTYFNYEAQQDKSGLPNDRFSAERPEGSISTLTIQRTEQRDSAMYRCASSSLTLAGPYEQYFGPGTRLTVT.